A single T cell receptor beta chain is shown here with its context. What it binds is not known. This same CDR3 is encoded by further DNA sequences in the sample. Repertoires were generated with immunoSEQ multiplex PCR, while TCRdb's copy carries only in-frame clones and drops some. The sample holds a few hundred thousand clones, about nine tenths seen once. CDR1 is SGHNT, CDR2 YYREEE, per germline (reference sequence). This CDR3 is built from 13 residues. Trimming shortened V by 2 bases and J by 0 bases, and 6 bases separated the two germline ends. The sample is drawn from a study of Ad26.COV2.S vaccination and SARS-CoV-2 variants. Whole-study results and caveats: Those who received the vaccine showed greater spike-specific TCR breadth than those given placebo. There was a possibility that the TCR breadth and depth analyses underestimated total T cell responses.

Treatment specified: 15 to 20 received Ad26.COV2.S at low or high dose, single or two shots; about 5 received placebo; per-sample allocation not given. It was on day 63 after the first vaccine or placebo injection that samples were taken. Sequencing was performed on peripheral blood, taken in a trial of Ad26.COV2.S vaccine versus placebo. This chain joins TRBV5-4 and TRBJ2-7; D may be TRBD1 or TRBD2 (5 bases each). The clonotype was recovered from a person between 18 and 65 years old who received the Ad26.COV2.S COVID-19 vaccine or a placebo. The CDR3, as DNA: TGTGCCAGCAGCTTCGGGGCCTCCTACGAGCAGTACTTC. This codes for CASSFGASYEQYF.